The 8 T cell receptor beta chains listed next were all sequenced from one sample in a study of shared clonotypes between healthy human individuals. TCRdb keeps only in-frame clones here, not all; method: immunoSEQ multiplex PCR. The table has 2,500,000 or so clones, 93% seen once. The sequencing input was naive CD4+ T cells from PBMCs. This sample's subset: CD45RA+ positively selected. These receptors all stem from a man younger than 30 in good health. Some clones in this sample may be carry-over from other donors' samples.

This clone was counted many times. The same CDR3 can be traced to other DNA sequences in this sample. CDR3 amino acids: CASSLGQQETQYF. The CDR3 DNA sequence: TGCGCCAGCAGCTTGGGACAGCAAGAGACCCAGTACTTC. This rearrangement joins TRBV5-1 to TRBJ2-5; D may be TRBD1 (5 bases). Germline V gene sequence: CDR1 SGHRS, CDR2 YFSETQ. V lost 0 bases and J lost 2, with 5 bases in between. The CDR3 extends over 13 amino acids.

Worth noting for this clone: Distinct nucleotide sequences in the sample also encode this CDR3. CDR3 sequence reads: CASSWTGGNYGYTF. In DNA form, the CDR3 reads TGTGCCAGCAGTTGGACAGGGGGAAACTATGGCTACACCTTC. The chain links TRBV28 to TRBJ1-2; 10 bases match TRBD1. CDR1 and CDR2 (germline): MDHEN, SYDVKM. This CDR3 spans 14 amino acids. Trimming took 4 bases from V and 2 from J; bases not matched to a gene: 1.

The chain has TRBV27 and TRBJ2-5; 11 bases align to TRBD1. The CDR3 runs to 16 residues. J was trimmed by 2 bases and V by 3 bases; bases with no gene match: 5. Germline CDR1 and CDR2: MNHEY and SMNVEV (reference sequence). CDR3 in amino acids: CASSFIGTGGQETQYF. In DNA form, the CDR3 reads TGTGCCAGCAGTTTCATAGGGACAGGGGGACAAGAGACCCAGTACTTC.

V and J are TRBV12-5 and TRBJ1-1; D gene ambiguous. The ends were cut back, 5 bases at V and 3 bases at J, with 19 bases in the middle. CDR1 is LGHNT, CDR2 FRNRAP, per germline. The length of the CDR3 is 16 residues. CDR3 sequence reads: CASGGGPGRTYTEAFF. CDR3 sequence (DNA): TGTGCTAGTGGTGGCGGCCCCGGCAGAACATACACTGAAGCTTTCTTT.

As DNA, the CDR3 is TGTGCCAGCAGTCCTTTTTCCGGGGCCACCAAAGAGACCCAGTACTTC. It translates to CASSPFSGATKETQYF. This rearrangement joins TRBV27 to TRBJ2-5; the D call may be TRBD1 or TRBD2 (5 bases each). This CDR3 comprises 16 residues. Germline values: CDR1 MNHEY, CDR2 SMNVEV (reference sequence). With 5 bases removed from V and 3 bases from J, the gap between germline ends came to 19 bases.

The V gene is TRBV7-9, the J gene TRBJ1-1; TRBD1 matches 11 bases. The V gene end was trimmed by 1 base and the J gene end by 4 bases; junction bases not matched to a gene: 2. This CDR3 has 15 residues. Germline CDR1 and CDR2: SEHNR and FQNEAQ (reference sequence). The CDR3 is CASSLVGQGGTEAFF. CDR3 in DNA: TGTGCCAGCAGCTTAGTGGGACAGGGGGGCACTGAAGCTTTCTTT.

The gene calls are TRBV2 and TRBJ2-3; D could derive from TRBD1 or TRBD2 (5 bases each). The CDR3 sequence is 14 residues long. Looked up from germline, CDR1 is SNHLY and CDR2 is FYNNEI. The ends were cut back, 4 bases at V and 2 bases at J, with 10 bases in the middle. The CDR3 sequence: CASSVGESTDTQYF. The CDR3 nucleotides are TGTGCCAGCAGTGTGGGGGAGTCCACAGATACGCAGTATTTT.

The J gene is TRBJ1-5, the V gene TRBV28, with D possibly TRBD1 on 6 matching bases. V lost 3 bases to trimming and J lost 5 bases, with 14 bases between them. Looked up from germline, CDR1 is MDHEN and CDR2 is SYDVKM. The CDR3 is 15 residues long. The CDR3: CASSFGGGGHQPQHF. As DNA, the CDR3 is TGTGCCAGCAGTTTTGGGGGAGGGGGGCATCAGCCCCAGCATTTT. The variable domain in full, completed from reference TRBV28 and TRBJ1-5, reads DVKVTQSSRYLVKRTGEKVFLECVQDMDHENMFWYRQDPGLGLRLIYFSYDVKMKEKGDIPEGYSVSREKKERFSLILESASTNQTSMYLCASSFGGGGHQPQHFGDGTRLSIL.